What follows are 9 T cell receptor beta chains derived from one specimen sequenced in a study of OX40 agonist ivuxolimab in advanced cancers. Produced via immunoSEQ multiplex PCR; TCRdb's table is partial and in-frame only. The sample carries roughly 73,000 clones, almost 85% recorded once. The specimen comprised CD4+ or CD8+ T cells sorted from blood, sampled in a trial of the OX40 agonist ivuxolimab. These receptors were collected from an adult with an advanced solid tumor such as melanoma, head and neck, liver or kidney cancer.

The CDR3, as DNA: TGTGCCAGTAGTTGGGGCCTTGAGGGGACCCAGTACTTC. Translated: CASSWGLEGTQYF. The chain links TRBV19 to TRBJ2-5; D assignment may be TRBD1 or TRBD2 (5 bases each). V was clipped by 5 bases and J by 7 bases, with 14 bases between them. CDR3 length equals 13 residues. CDR1 and CDR2 (germline): LNHDA, SQIVND (reference sequence).

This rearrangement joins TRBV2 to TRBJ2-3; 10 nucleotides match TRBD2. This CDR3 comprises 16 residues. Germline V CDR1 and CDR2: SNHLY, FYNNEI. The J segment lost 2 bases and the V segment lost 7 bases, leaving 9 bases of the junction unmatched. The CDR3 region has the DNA TGTGCCAGCAAGGGGAGACTAGCGGGCCTCACAGATACGCAGTATTTT. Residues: CASKGRLAGLTDTQYF.

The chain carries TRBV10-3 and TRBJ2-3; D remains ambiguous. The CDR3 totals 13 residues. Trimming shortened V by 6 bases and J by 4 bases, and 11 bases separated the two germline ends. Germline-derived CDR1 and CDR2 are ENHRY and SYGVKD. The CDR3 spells CAISRSESDTQYF. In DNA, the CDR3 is TGTGCCATCAGCCGCAGTGAATCAGATACGCAGTATTTT.

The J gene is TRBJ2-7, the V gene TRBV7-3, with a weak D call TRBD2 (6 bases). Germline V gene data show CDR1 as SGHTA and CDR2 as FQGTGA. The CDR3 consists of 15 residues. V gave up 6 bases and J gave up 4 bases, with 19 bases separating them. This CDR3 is CASRKTKIGGYEQYF. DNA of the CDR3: TGTGCCAGCAGAAAAACAAAGATTGGAGGGTACGAGCAGTACTTC.

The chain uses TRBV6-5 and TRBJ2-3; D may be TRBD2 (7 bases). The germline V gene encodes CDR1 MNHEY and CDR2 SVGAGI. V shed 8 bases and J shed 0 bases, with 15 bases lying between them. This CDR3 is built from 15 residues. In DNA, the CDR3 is TGTGCCAGCTGGGCGGGGGCTAAGAGCACAGATACGCAGTATTTT. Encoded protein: CASWAGAKSTDTQYF.

The CDR3 loop reads CASSQDRYEQYF. The CDR3 DNA sequence: TGTGCCAGCAGCCAAGATAGGTACGAGCAGTACTTC. The chain recombines TRBV4-2 with TRBJ2-7; D remains unclear. The V end was cut by 0 bases, the J end by 4 bases, with 4 bases between. Per germline, CDR1 LGHNA and CDR2 YNFKEQ. This CDR3 has 12 residues.

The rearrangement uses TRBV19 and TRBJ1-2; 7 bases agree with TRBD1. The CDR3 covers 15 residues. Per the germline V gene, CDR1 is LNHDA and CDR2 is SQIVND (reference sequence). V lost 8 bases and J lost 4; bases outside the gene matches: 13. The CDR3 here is CASHISGTDLYGYTF. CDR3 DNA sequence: TGTGCCAGTCATATATCCGGGACAGACCTCTATGGCTACACCTTC.

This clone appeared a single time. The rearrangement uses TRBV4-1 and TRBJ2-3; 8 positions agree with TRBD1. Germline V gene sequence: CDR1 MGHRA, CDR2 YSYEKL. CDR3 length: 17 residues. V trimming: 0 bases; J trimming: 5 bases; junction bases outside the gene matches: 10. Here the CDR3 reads CASSQERTRGLGDTQYF. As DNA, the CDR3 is TGCGCCAGCAGCCAAGAGAGAACCAGGGGGCTTGGAGATACGCAGTATTTT.

CDR3 bases: TGTGCCAGCAGCTTAGGGAGACAGAACAATGAGCAGTTCTTC. Encoded protein: CASSLGRQNNEQFF. The genes are TRBV7-7 and TRBJ2-1; D perhaps matches TRBD1 (5 bases). Per germline, CDR1 SSHAT and CDR2 FNYEAQ (reference sequence). V was trimmed by 1 base and J by 5 bases, leaving 9 bases between them. CDR3 length: 14 amino acids. The full variable domain, with the rest looked up from reference TRBV7-7 and TRBJ2-1, is GAGVSQSPRYKVTKRGQDVTLRCDPISSHATLYWYQQALGQGPEFLTYFNYEAQPDKSGLPSDRFSAERPEGSISTLTIQRTEQRDSAMYRCASSLGRQNNEQFFGPGTRLTVL.